The source of this T cell receptor beta chain is a study of early T cells in non-severe SARS-CoV-2 infection. In the study overall: Sequenced bulk RNA came from whole blood that was unsorted, and chains were unpaired.

Turning to this clonotype: The antigen is unknown.

Study-wide results and limits: A preference for anti-spike CD8 responses marked VDJdb matching, which missed private and CD4 specificities.

This CDR3 is built from 14 residues. V lost 0 bases and J lost 1, with 6 bases in between. The germline V gene encodes CDR1 SGHDT and CDR2 YYEEEE. Unique molecular identifiers were affixed to single, distinct cDNA molecules. TCRdb passed the 5' RACE reads through MiXCR, listing each CDR3 protein once. The table records 48,000 or so distinct CDR3 sequences, about 6% of them present only once. This specimen was whole blood, taken at baseline. This TCR came from an adult who was a healthcare worker with PCR-confirmed SARS-CoV-2 infection or an uninfected control (not recorded which). The chain has TRBV5-6 and TRBJ2-3, with a possible D match to TRBD1 (5 bases). The DNA for the CDR3 is TGTGCCAGCAGCTTGGGCAGGGGCACAGATACGCAGTATTTT. Residues: CASSLGRGTDTQYF.